The 6 T cell receptor beta chains listed next were all sequenced from one sample in a study of technical replicates of blood from a handful of donors. Clones were read by immunoSEQ multiplex PCR, and TCRdb kept only the in-frame ones, dropping some. The sample carries 80,000 to 100,000 clones, 95% recorded once. The material sequenced was T cells isolated from PBMCs. Receptors originate from a human donor in good health.

The chain joins TRBV7-3 to TRBJ1-1; D may be TRBD1 (6 bases). Trimming shortened V by 2 bases and J by 8 bases, and 9 bases separated the two germline ends. Germline V gives CDR1 SGHTA, CDR2 FQGTGA. The CDR3 length is 12 residues. The CDR3 nucleotides read TGTGCCAGCAGCTTACGGGGACAAGAAGCTTTCTTT. Its protein is CASSLRGQEAFF.

This clone was counted once. The chain employs TRBV19 and TRBJ2-1; tentative D call: TRBD2 (5 bases). The CDR3 is made up of 13 amino acids. Germline lookup yields CDR1 LNHDA and CDR2 SQIVND (reference sequence). Trimming pared 4 bases from V and 5 bases from J, leaving 9 bases between. The CDR3 DNA is TGTGCCAGTAGTACCGGGGTCAACAATGAGCAGTTCTTC. This gives the protein CASSTGVNNEQFF.

The chain has TRBV28 and TRBJ2-3; D unclear. Germline CDR1 reads MDHEN; CDR2 reads SYDVKM. The CDR3 has 13 amino acids. With 2 bases removed from V and 3 bases from J, the gap between germline ends came to 6 bases. The CDR3 protein is CASSLPQTDTQYF. The CDR3 nucleotides read TGTGCCAGCAGTTTACCCCAAACAGATACGCAGTATTTT.

This chain uses TRBV13 with TRBJ2-1; TRBD1 aligns across 7 bases. V was pared by 7 bases and J by 5 bases, with 5 bases of the junction left unmatched. Germline loops: CDR1 PRHDT, CDR2 FYEKMQ (reference sequence). The CDR3 length is 13 residues. CDR3 nucleotides: TGTGCCAGCACTCAGGGGGAAAACAATGAGCAGTTCTTC. It translates to CASTQGENNEQFF. Drawing the rest from reference TRBV13 and TRBJ2-1, the complete variable domain is AAGVIQSPRHLIKEKRETATLKCYPIPRHDTVYWYQQGPGQDPQFLISFYEKMQSDKGSIPDRFSAQQFSDYHSELNMSSLELGDSALYFCASTQGENNEQFFGPGTRLTVL.

The chain links TRBV4-1 to TRBJ2-5; the match to TRBD1 covers 9 bases. The germline V gene has CDR1 MGHRA and CDR2 YSYEKL. The CDR3 runs to 15 residues. Losses at the gene ends were 1 base for V and 5 bases for J; bases not matched to a gene: 5. CDR3 in DNA: TGCGCCAGCAGCCAAGGTGGTGGACAGGGGGAGACCCAGTACTTC. It encodes CASSQGGGQGETQYF.

The chain is built from TRBV27 and TRBJ2-5; D gene uncertain. The germline V gene has CDR1 MNHEY and CDR2 SMNVEV (reference sequence). CDR3 length: 14 amino acids. V was pared by 4 bases and J by 0 bases, with 9 bases between. The CDR3 sequence is CASSYRTDQETQYF. CDR3 nucleotides: TGTGCCAGCAGTTACCGCACAGACCAAGAGACCCAGTACTTC.